This entry features one T cell receptor beta chain sequence. What it binds is not known. Clones were sequenced by immunoSEQ multiplex PCR, and TCRdb holds only the in-frame ones, with some missing. The repertoire holds 100,000 to 150,000 clones, approximately 91% seen once, with around 0.98% in the top ten. The data belong to a study of T cell responses to AZD1222 COVID-19 vaccine. General study results and limits: Baseline serostatus was positive in only five to seven AZD1222 recipients.

Trimming took 2 bases from V and 4 from J; bases not matched to a gene: 8. Germline V gene sequence: CDR1 SGHRS, CDR2 YFSETQ. There are 15 residues in the CDR3. Recipients boosted at about 4 weeks or about 12 weeks are pooled. This sequence originates from an adult who received the AZD1222 COVID-19 vaccine. The sequencing used peripheral blood, collected 28 days after the second AZD1222 dose. The chain joins TRBV5-1 to TRBJ1-2, with 7 bases lining up with TRBD1. As DNA, the CDR3 is TGCGCCAGCAGCTTTAACGCTCAGGGGGGCTATGGCTACACCTTC. Translation gives CASSFNAQGGYGYTF.